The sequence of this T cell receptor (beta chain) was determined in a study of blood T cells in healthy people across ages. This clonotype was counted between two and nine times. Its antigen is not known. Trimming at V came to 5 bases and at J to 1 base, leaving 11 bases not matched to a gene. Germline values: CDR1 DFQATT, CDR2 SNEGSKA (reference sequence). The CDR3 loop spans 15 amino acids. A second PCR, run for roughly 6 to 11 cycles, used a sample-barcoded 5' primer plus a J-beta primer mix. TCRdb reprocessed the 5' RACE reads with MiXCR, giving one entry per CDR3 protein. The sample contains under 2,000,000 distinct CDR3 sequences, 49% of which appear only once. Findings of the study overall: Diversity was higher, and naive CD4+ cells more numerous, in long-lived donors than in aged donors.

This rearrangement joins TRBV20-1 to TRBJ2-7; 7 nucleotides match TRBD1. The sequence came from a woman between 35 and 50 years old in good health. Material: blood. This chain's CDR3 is CSAFLWDSWSYEQYF. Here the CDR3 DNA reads TGCAGTGCTTTTTTATGGGACAGCTGGTCCTACGAGCAGTACTTC.